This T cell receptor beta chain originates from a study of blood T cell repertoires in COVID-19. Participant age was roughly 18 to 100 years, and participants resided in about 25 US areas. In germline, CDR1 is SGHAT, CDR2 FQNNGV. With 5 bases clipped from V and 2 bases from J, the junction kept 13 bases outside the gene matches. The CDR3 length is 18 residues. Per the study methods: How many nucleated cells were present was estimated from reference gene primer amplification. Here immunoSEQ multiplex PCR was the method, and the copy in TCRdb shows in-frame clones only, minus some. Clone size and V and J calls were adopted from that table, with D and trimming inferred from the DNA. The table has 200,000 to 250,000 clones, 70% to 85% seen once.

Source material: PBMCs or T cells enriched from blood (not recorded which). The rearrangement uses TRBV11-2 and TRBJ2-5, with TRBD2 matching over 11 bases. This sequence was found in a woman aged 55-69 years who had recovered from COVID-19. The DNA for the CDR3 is TGTGCCAGCAGCCAGGTCCTAGCGGGGGGCCCGCATCAAGAGACCCAGTACTTC. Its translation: CASSQVLAGGPHQETQYF. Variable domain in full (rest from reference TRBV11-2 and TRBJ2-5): EAGVAQSPRYKIIEKRQSVAFWCNPISGHATLYWYQQILGQGPKLLIQFQNNGVVDDSQLPKDRFSAERLKGVDSTLKIQPAKLEDSAVYLCASSQVLAGGPHQETQYFGPGTRLLVL.